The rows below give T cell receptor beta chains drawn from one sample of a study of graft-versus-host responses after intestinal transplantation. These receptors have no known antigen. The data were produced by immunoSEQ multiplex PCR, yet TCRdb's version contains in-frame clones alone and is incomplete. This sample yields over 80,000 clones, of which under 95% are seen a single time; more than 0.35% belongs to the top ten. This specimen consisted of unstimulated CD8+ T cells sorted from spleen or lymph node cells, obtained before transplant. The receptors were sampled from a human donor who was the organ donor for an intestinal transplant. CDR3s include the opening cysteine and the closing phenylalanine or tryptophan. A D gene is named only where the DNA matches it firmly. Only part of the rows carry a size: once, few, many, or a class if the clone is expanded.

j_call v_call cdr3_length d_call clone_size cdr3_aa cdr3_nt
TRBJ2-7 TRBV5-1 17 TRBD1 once CASSMTPRDRAPYEQYF TGCGCCAGCAGCATGACCCCCCGGGACAGGGCGCCCTACGAGCAGTACTTC
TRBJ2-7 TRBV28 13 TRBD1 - CASSDRGVYEQYF TGTGCCAGCTCAGACAGGGGAGTCTACGAGCAGTACTTC
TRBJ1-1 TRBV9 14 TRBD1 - CASSAGQGAGGAFF TGTGCCAGCAGCGCCGGACAGGGAGCGGGTGGGGCTTTCTTT
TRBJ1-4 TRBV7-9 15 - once CASSAPGSGGEKLFF TGTGCCAGCAGCGCACCGGGATCCGGAGGTGAAAAACTGTTTTTT
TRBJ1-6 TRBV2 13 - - CASKPSENSPLHF TGTGCCAGCAAACCGAGTGAGAATTCACCCCTCCACTTT
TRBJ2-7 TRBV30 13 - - CACMELGPYEQYF TGTGCCTGTATGGAGTTGGGTCCCTACGAGCAGTACTTC
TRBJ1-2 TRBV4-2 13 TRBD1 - CASSLGQPYGYTF TGTGCCAGCAGCCTGGGACAGCCTTATGGCTACACCTTC
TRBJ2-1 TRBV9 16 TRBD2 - CASSVGGGAIYNEQFF TGTGCCAGCAGCGTGGGCGGGGGGGCGATCTACAATGAGCAGTTCTTC
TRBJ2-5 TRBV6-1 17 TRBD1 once CASSGSARGQGVETQYF TGTGCCAGCAGTGGATCCGCCCGTGGTCAGGGGGTGGAGACCCAGTACTTC
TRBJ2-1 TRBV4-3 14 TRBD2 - CASSQASLADEQFF TGCGCCAGCAGCCAAGCCTCCCTAGCGGATGAGCAGTTCTTC
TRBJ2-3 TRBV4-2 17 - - CASSQDGPFIGTDTQYF TGTGCCAGCAGCCAAGATGGGCCGTTTATAGGCACAGATACGCAGTATTTT
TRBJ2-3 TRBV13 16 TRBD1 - CASSQSWDRAGDTQYF TGTGCCAGCAGCCAGTCCTGGGACAGGGCGGGAGATACGCAGTATTTT
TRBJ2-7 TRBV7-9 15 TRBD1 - CASRSGTGETYEQYF TGTGCCAGCAGATCCGGGACAGGGGAAACCTACGAGCAGTACTTC
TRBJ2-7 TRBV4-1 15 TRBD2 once CASSQERAGDYEQYF TGCGCCAGCAGCCAAGAAAGAGCGGGGGACTACGAGCAGTACTTC
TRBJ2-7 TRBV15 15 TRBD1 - CATSRDLDRAYEQYF TGTGCCACCAGCAGAGATCTTGACAGGGCCTACGAGCAGTACTTC
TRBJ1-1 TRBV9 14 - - CASRRRTRDTEAFF TGTGCCAGCAGAAGACGCACCCGGGACACTGAAGCTTTCTTT
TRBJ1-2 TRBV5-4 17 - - CASSFGFGHPGGDGYTF TGTGCCAGCAGCTTTGGTTTTGGACACCCGGGAGGTGACGGCTACACCTTC
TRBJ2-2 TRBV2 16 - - CASSEGGTGNTGELFF TGTGCCAGCAGTGAGGGGGGGACAGGGAACACCGGGGAGCTGTTTTTT
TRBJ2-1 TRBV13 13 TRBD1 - CASSKTGWHEQFF TGTGCCAGCAGCAAGACAGGGTGGCATGAGCAGTTCTTC
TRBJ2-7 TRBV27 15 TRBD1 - CASSSRQGAAYEQYF TGTGCCAGCAGTTCTCGACAGGGGGCGGCCTACGAGCAGTACTTC
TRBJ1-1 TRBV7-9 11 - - CASSSAGEAFF TGTGCCAGCAGCTCGGCCGGGGAAGCTTTCTTT
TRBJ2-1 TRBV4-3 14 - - CASSPQRAGNEQFF TGCGCCAGCAGCCCCCAACGGGCAGGGAATGAGCAGTTCTTC
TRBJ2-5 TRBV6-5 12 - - CASRGSQETQYF TGTGCCAGCAGGGGCAGCCAAGAGACCCAGTACTTC
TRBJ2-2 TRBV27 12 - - CASSRGTGELFF TGTGCCAGCAGCCGAGGTACCGGGGAGCTGTTTTTT
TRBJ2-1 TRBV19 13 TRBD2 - CASSRLARDEQFF TGTGCCAGTAGTAGACTAGCGCGGGATGAGCAGTTCTTC
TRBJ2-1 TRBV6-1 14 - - CASSEGLYYNEQFF TGTGCCAGCAGTGAAGGGCTGTACTACAATGAGCAGTTCTTC
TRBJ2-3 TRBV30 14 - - CAIRGIPSADTQYF TGTGCCATCCGGGGGATTCCGTCCGCAGATACGCAGTATTTT
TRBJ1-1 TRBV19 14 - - CASSTSGGITEAFF TGTGCCAGTAGTACCTCCGGCGGCATCACTGAAGCTTTCTTT
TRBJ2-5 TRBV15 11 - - CATRQGETQYF TGTGCCACCAGGCAGGGGGAGACCCAGTACTTC
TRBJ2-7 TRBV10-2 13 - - CASAGQDYYVQYF TGCGCCAGCGCGGGGCAGGATTACTACGTGCAGTACTTC
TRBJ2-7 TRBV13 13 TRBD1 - CASRPRGPYEQYF TGTGCCAGCAGGCCAAGGGGGCCCTACGAGCAGTACTTC
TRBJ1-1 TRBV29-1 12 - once CSPSQGLTEAFF TGCAGCCCATCACAGGGTTTGACTGAAGCTTTCTTT
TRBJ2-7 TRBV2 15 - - CASSATRGPYYEQYF TGTGCCAGCAGTGCGACTCGCGGGCCCTACTACGAGCAGTACTTC
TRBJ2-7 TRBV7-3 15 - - CASSEGGDRRYEQYF TGTGCCAGCAGCGAGGGGGGGGACCGACGGTACGAGCAGTACTTC
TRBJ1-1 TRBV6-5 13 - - CAGSYVGGTEAFF TGTGCCGGCAGTTACGTGGGGGGCACTGAAGCTTTCTTT
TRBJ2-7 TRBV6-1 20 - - CASSEVVGALAWHHSYEQYF TGTGCCAGCAGTGAAGTGGTGGGGGCTTTGGCTTGGCACCACTCCTACGAGCAGTACTTC
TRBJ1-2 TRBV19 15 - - CASSIPLGGFYGYTF TGTGCCAGTAGTATACCCCTGGGGGGATTCTATGGCTACACCTTC
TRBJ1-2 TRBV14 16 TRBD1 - CASSQGPGQGAEGYTF TGTGCCAGCAGCCAAGGCCCGGGACAGGGGGCGGAGGGCTACACCTTC
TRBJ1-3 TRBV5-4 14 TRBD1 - CASSLQGAGNTIYF TGTGCCAGCAGCTTACAGGGGGCTGGAAACACCATATATTTT
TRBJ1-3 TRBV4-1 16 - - CASSQDPPSSGNTIYF TGCGCCAGCAGCCAAGACCCACCCAGCTCTGGAAACACCATATATTTT
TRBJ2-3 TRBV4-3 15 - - CASSQATGLLDTQYF TGCGCCAGCAGCCAAGCGACTGGACTATTAGATACGCAGTATTTT
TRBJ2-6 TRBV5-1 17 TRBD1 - CASSHWTGGSGANVLTF TGCGCCAGCAGCCACTGGACAGGGGGCTCTGGGGCCAACGTCCTGACTTTC
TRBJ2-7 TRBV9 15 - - CASSVGHGGSYEQYF TGTGCCAGCAGCGTAGGACACGGGGGCTCCTACGAGCAGTACTTC
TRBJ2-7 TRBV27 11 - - CASSFLYEQYF TGTGCCAGCAGTTTCCTCTACGAGCAGTACTTC
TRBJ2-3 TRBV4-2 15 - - CASSPSSLRRDTQYF TGTGCCAGCAGCCCTTCTAGCTTGAGAAGGGATACGCAGTATTTT
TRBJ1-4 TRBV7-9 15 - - CASSLEQGLNEKLFF TGTGCCAGCAGCTTAGAACAGGGCCTTAATGAAAAACTGTTTTTT
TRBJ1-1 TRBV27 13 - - CASSLGRNTEAFF TGTGCCAGCAGCTTGGGGAGGAACACTGAAGCTTTCTTT
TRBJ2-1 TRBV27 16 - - CASSLFPGFYDNEQFF TGTGCCAGCAGTTTATTTCCAGGGTTCTACGACAATGAGCAGTTCTTC
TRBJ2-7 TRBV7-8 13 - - CASTNPGAREQYF TGTGCCAGCACAAATCCAGGGGCGAGGGAGCAGTACTTC
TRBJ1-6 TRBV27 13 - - CASSSRQSSPLHF TGTGCCAGCAGCTCACGACAGTCGTCACCCCTCCACTTT
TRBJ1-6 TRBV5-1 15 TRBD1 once CASSLYRDRVSPLHF TGCGCCAGCAGCCTGTACCGGGACAGGGTTTCACCCCTCCACTTT
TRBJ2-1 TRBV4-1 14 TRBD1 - CASSPGQGGNEQFF TGCGCCAGCAGCCCGGGACAGGGGGGCAATGAGCAGTTCTTC